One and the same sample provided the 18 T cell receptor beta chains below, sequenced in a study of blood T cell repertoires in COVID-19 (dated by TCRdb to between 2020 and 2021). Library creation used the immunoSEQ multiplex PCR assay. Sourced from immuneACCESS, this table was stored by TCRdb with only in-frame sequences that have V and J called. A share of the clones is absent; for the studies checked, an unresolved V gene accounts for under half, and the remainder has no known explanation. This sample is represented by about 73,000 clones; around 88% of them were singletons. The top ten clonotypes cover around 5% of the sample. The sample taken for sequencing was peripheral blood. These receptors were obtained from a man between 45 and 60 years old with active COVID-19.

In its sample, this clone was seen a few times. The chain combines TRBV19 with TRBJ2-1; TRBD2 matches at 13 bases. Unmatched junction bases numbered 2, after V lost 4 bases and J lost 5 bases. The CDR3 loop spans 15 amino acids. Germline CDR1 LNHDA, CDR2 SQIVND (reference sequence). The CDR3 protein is CASSTGTSGDNEQFF. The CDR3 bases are TGTGCCAGTAGTACCGGGACTAGCGGGGACAATGAGCAGTTCTTC.

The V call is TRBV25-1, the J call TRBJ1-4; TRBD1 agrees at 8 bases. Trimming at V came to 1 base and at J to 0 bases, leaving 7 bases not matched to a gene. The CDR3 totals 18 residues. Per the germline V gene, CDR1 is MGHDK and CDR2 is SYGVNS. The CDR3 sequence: CASSEWVTGAATNEKLFF. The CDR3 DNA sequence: TGTGCCAGCAGTGAATGGGTGACAGGGGCCGCAACTAATGAAAAACTGTTTTTT.

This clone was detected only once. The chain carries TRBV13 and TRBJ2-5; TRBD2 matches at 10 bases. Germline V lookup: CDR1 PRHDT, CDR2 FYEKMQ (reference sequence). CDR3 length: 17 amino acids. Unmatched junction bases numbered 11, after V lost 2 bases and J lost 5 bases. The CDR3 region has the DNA TGTGCCAGCAGCTTATTCCATTTTCTAGCGGGAGAGGAGACCCAGTACTTC. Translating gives CASSLFHFLAGEETQYF.

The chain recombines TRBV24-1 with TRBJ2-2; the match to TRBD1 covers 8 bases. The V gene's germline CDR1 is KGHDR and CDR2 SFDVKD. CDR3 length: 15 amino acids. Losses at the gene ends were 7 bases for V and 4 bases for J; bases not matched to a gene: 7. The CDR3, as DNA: TGTGCCACCAGCGACCTGGACAGGGCCACCGGGGAGCTGTTTTTT. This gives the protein CATSDLDRATGELFF.

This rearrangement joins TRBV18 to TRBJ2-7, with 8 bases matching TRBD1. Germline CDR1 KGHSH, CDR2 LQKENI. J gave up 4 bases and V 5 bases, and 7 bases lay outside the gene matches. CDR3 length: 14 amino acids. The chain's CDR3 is CASSSTGGVYEQYF. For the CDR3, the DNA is TGTGCCAGCTCATCTACAGGGGGAGTGTACGAGCAGTACTTC.

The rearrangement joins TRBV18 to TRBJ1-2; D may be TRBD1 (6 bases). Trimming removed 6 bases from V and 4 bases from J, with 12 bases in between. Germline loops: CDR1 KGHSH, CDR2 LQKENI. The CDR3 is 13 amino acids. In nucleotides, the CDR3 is TGTGCCAGCTCCTCAGGGGTCGGCTATGGCTACACCTTC. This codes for CASSSGVGYGYTF. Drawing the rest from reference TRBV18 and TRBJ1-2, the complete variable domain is NAGVMQNPRHLVRRRGQEARLRCSPMKGHSHVYWYRQLPEEGLKFMVYLQKENIIDESGMPKERFSAEFPKEGPSILRIQQVVRGDSAAYFCASSSGVGYGYTFGSGTRLTVV.

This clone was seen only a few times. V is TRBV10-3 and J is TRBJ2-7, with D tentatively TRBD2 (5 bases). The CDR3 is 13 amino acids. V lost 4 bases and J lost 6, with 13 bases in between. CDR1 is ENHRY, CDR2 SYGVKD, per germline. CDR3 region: CAISGGPSGEQYF. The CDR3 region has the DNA TGTGCCATCAGTGGAGGGCCCTCGGGCGAGCAGTACTTC.

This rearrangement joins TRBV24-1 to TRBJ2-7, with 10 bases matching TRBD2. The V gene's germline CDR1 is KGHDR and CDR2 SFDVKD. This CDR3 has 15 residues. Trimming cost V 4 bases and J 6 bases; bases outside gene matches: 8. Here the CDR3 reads CATSELAGGPSEQYF. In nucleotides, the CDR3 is TGTGCCACCAGTGAATTAGCGGGAGGTCCCAGCGAGCAGTACTTC.

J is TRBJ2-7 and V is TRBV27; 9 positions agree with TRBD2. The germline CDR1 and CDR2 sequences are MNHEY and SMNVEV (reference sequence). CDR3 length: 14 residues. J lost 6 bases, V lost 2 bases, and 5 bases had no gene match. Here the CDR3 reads CASSLQAGGFEQYF. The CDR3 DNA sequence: TGTGCCAGCAGTTTACAAGCGGGAGGTTTCGAGCAGTACTTC.

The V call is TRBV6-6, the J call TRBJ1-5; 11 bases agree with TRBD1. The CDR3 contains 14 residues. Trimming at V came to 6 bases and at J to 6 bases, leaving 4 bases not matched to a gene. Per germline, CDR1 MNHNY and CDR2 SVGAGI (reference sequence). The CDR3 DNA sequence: TGTGCCAGCAGCTCTGGACAGGGGGCTCAGCCCCAGCATTTT. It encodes CASSSGQGAQPQHF.

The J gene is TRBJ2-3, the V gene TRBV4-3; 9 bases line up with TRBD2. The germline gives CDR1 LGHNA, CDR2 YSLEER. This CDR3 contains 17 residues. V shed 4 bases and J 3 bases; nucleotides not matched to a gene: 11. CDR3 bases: TGCGCCAGCAGCCGAAAACTAGCGGGTCTCCTTACAGATACGCAGTATTTT. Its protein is CASSRKLAGLLTDTQYF.

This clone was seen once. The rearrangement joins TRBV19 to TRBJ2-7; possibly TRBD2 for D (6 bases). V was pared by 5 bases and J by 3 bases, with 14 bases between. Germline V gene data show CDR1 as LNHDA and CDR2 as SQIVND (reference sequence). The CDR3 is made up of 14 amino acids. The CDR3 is CASSPGWRDYEQYF. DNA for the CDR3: TGTGCCAGTAGTCCTGGCTGGAGGGACTACGAGCAGTACTTC.

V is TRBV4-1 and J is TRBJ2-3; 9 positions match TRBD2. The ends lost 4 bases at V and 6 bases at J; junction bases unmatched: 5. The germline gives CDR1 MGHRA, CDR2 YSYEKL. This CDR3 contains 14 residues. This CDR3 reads CASSRREGRDTQYF. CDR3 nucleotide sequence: TGCGCCAGCAGCCGGCGGGAGGGCCGCGATACGCAGTATTTT.

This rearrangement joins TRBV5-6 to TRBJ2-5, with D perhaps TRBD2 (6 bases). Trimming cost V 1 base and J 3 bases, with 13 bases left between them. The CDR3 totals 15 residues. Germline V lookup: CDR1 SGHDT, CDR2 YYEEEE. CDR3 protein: CASSLRLGREETQYF. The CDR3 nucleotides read TGTGCCAGCAGCTTGAGACTAGGGCGGGAAGAGACCCAGTACTTC. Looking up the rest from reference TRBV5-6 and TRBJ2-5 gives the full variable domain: DAGVTQSPTHLIKTRGQQVTLRCSPKSGHDTVSWYQQALGQGPQFIFQYYEEEERQRGNFPDRFSGHQFPNYSSELNVNALLLGDSALYLCASSLRLGREETQYFGPGTRLLVL.

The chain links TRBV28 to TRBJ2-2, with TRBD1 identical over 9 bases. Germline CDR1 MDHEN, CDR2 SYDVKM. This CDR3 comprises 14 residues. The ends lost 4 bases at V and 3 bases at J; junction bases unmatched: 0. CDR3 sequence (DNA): TGTGCCAGCAGTTGGACAGGGGACACCGGGGAGCTGTTTTTT. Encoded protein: CASSWTGDTGELFF.

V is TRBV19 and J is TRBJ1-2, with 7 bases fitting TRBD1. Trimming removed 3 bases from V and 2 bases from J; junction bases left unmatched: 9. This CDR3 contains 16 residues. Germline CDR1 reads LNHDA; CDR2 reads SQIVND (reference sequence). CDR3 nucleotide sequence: TGTGCCAGTAGTATCAAAGGCAGGGGGACGAACTATGGCTACACCTTC. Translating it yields CASSIKGRGTNYGYTF.

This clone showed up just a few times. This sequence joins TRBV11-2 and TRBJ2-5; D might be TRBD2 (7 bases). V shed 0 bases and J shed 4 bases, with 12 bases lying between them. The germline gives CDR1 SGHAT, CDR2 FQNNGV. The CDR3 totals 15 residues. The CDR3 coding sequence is TGTGCCAGCAGCTTAGAGGTGGGGGGGCTAGAGACCCAGTACTTC. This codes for CASSLEVGGLETQYF.

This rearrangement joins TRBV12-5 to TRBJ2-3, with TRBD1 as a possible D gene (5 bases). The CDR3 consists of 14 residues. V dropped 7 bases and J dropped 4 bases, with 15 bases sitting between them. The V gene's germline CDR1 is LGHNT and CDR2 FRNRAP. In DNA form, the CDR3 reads TGTGCTAGTGCCCCGACAGCCGTCCCAGATACGCAGTATTTT. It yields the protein CASAPTAVPDTQYF.